This T cell receptor (beta chain) was profiled in a study of T cell responses to AZD1222 COVID-19 vaccine. Study-level background: Doses given second, at about 4 or about 12 weeks, were pooled. Study observations and caveats: Epitopes outside B.1.351 and B.1.1.7 mutated regions reportedly drew nearly half of spike TCRs.

The CDR3 is made up of 15 amino acids. Germline values: CDR1 SGHVS, CDR2 FQNEAQ. Trimming cost V 3 bases and J 5 bases; bases outside gene matches: 1. Points on this clone: What it binds is not known.

Measured with immunoSEQ multiplex PCR; TCRdb has only the in-frame clones, and not every one. The sample yields 90,000 to 110,000 clones, 85% to 90% seen once. The sample was peripheral blood, taken on day 0 of AZD1222 vaccination. The sequence was collected from an adult in good health. The chain employs TRBV7-8 and TRBJ2-2; TRBD2 agrees at 12 bases. CDR3 nucleotide sequence: TGTGCCAGCAGCTTTCTAGCGGGAGGGACCGGGGAGCTGTTTTTT. Encoded protein: CASSFLAGGTGELFF.